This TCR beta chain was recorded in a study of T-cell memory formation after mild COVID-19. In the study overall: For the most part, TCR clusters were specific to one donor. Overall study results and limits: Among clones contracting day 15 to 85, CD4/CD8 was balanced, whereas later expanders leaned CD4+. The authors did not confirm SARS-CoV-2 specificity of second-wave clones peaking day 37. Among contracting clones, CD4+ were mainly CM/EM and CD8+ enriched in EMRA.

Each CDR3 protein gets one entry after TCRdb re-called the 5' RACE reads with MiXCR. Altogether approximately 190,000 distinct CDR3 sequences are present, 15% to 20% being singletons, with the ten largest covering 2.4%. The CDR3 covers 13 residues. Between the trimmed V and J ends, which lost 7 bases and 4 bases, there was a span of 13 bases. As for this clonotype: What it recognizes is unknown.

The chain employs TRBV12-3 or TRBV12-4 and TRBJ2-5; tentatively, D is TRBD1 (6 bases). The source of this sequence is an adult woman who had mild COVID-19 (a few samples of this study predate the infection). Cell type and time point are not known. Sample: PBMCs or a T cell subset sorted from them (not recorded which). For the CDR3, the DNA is TGTGCCAGCATCTCAGGGGAAGGAGAGACCCAGTACTTC. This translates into CASISGEGETQYF.